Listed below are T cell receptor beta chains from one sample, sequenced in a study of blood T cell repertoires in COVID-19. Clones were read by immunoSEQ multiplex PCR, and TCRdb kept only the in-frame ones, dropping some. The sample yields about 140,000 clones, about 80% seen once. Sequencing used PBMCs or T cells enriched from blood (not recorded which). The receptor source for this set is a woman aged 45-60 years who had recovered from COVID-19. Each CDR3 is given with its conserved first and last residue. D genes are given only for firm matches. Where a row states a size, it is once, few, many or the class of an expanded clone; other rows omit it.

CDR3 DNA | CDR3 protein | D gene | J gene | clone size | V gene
TGCAGTGCTAGTCCTTTACTAGCGGGGCGGGGCCAAGAGACCCAGTACTTC | CSASPLLAGRGQETQYF | TRBD2 | TRBJ2-5 | . | TRBV20-1
TGTGCCAGCAGCCCGGAGGGACTAGCGGTCTACAATGAGCAGTTCTTC | CASSPEGLAVYNEQFF | TRBD2 | TRBJ2-1 | . | TRBV4-2
TGTGCCAGCAGTGCACTGCCCCCCTCTGGAAACACCATATATTTT | CASSALPPSGNTIYF | . | TRBJ1-3 | . | TRBV2
TGTGCCAGCAGTACCTCGAGGGCTCGCGGCTACACCTTC | CASSTSRARGYTF | . | TRBJ1-2 | . | TRBV6-4
TGTGCCAGTAGTCCGACAGGGGACTATGGCTACACCTTC | CASSPTGDYGYTF | TRBD1 | TRBJ1-2 | few | TRBV19
TGTGCCAGCAGCTTCCATAGGAGGGGTACCTTCAATCAGCCCCAGCATTTT | CASSFHRRGTFNQPQHF | . | TRBJ1-5 | . | TRBV7-3
TGTGCCAGTAGTATAGGAGCAGGGACTATCTCTGGGGCCAACGTCCTGACTTTC | CASSIGAGTISGANVLTF | TRBD2 | TRBJ2-6 | . | TRBV19
TGTGCCAGCTCACCACCTGCAGGGGCGCCGAGGGCCTACGAGCAGTACTTC | CASSPPAGAPRAYEQYF | . | TRBJ2-7 | . | TRBV18
TGCGCCAGCAGTCAACCTGGGATCCAGGGGGCGCGAACTGAAGCTTTCTTT | CASSQPGIQGARTEAFF | TRBD1 | TRBJ1-1 | . | TRBV23-1
TGTGCCAGCAGCCAAACTCCCCCGGCGGGCCCGAATAGCAATCAGCCCCAGCATTTT | CASSQTPPAGPNSNQPQHF | . | TRBJ1-5 | once | TRBV3-1/TRBV3-2
TGCGCCAGCAGCTATCAGGGGTTCGGCCAAGAGACCCAGTACTTC | CASSYQGFGQETQYF | . | TRBJ2-5 | . | TRBV5-1
TGTGCCAGTACAGCCCTGGGAGGGTTTGCTTCCGGGGAGCTGTTTTTT | CASTALGGFASGELFF | TRBD2 | TRBJ2-2 | many | TRBV19
TGTGCCTGGAGGAGGATTGGACAGGGGACCGGTTCACCCCTCCACTTT | CAWRRIGQGTGSPLHF | TRBD1 | TRBJ1-6 | medium-sized | TRBV30
TGTGCCAGCAGCGTAAGGGTGGGACAGGGAGGCTATGGCTACACCTTC | CASSVRVGQGGYGYTF | TRBD1 | TRBJ1-2 | . | TRBV9
TGTGCCAGCTCACCAGAAGCGTCTAGCAATCAGCCCCAGCATTTT | CASSPEASSNQPQHF | . | TRBJ1-5 | many | TRBV18
TGTGCCAGCAGCCCAACTACCGGGACAGGGGGCTACGAGCAGTACTTC | CASSPTTGTGGYEQYF | TRBD1 | TRBJ2-7 | . | TRBV9
TGTGCCAGCAGCTTCGGCACAGATACGCAGTATTTT | CASSFGTDTQYF | . | TRBJ2-3 | . | TRBV7-6
TGTGCCAGTAGTCCAAACAAATGGGGACAGGGAGGCTATGGCTACACCTTC | CASSPNKWGQGGYGYTF | TRBD1 | TRBJ1-2 | once | TRBV19
TGTGCTAGTGGTCCCGGACAGGGTTCGGGGGGGGCCAACGTCCTGACTTTC | CASGPGQGSGGANVLTF | TRBD1 | TRBJ2-6 | . | TRBV12-5
TGTGCCAGCAGCAAAGCGGGAGGGGACCAGACCCAGTACTTC | CASSKAGGDQTQYF | TRBD2 | TRBJ2-5 | once | TRBV7-3
TGTGCCAGCAGCAACAGGGAGGGCGGAAACACCATATATTTT | CASSNREGGNTIYF | . | TRBJ1-3 | . | TRBV7-9
TGTGCCAGCAGCGATACCCAGGATGCAGATACGCAGTATTTT | CASSDTQDADTQYF | . | TRBJ2-3 | . | TRBV9